A single TCR beta chain is shown here with its context. Germline V gene lookup returns CDR1 SGHAT and CDR2 FQDESV (reference sequence). V was cut by 1 base and J by 1 base, with 7 bases left in between. The CDR3 has 14 residues. Each PCR replicate from the sorted subsets contained around 200 ng DNA, which is 30,000 or so T cell genomes. Assay: immunoSEQ multiplex PCR; the TCRdb copy retains only in-frame clones and omits some. The top ten clones hold 1.8% of a sample with 650,000 to 750,000 clones, 72% of them seen once. These data are taken from a study of shared clonotypes between healthy human individuals. The investigators split CD4+ cells into a CD45RA+ naive subset and a CD45RA-negative memory subset.

The receptor was derived from a woman between 25 and 40 years old in good health. Sequencing used memory CD4+ T cells sorted from blood. Subset specified: CD45RA-negative fraction. This chain connects TRBV11-1 to TRBJ1-1; D not resolved. CDR3 protein: CASSLDPGNTEAFF. In DNA form, the CDR3 reads TGTGCCAGCAGCTTAGACCCTGGGAACACTGAAGCTTTCTTT.